The 16 T cell receptor beta chains presented below share a single source sample, sequenced in a study of blood T cell repertoires in COVID-19. Profiled with immunoSEQ multiplex PCR; TCRdb holds only in-frame clones, not every one. The repertoire holds nearly 350,000 clones, 87% seen once, with more than 5% in the top ten. Input material: peripheral blood. The source is a woman aged 45-60 years with COVID-19, enrolled during active disease.

V usage is TRBV15 and J usage is TRBJ1-4; D uncertain. Trimming shortened V by 0 bases and J by 0 bases, and 5 bases separated the two germline ends. Germline V lookup: CDR1 LNHNV, CDR2 YYDKDF (reference sequence). There are 15 residues in the CDR3. The CDR3 DNA reads as TGTGCCACCAGCAGAGACGGGGCAACTAATGAAAAACTGTTTTTT. This gives the protein CATSRDGATNEKLFF.

The count of this clone is one. The rearrangement uses TRBV18 and TRBJ2-7, with 7 bases identical to TRBD1. V was clipped by 5 bases and J by 1 base; unmatched bases: 5. The germline V gene has CDR1 KGHSH and CDR2 LQKENI. CDR3 length: 14 residues. CDR3 nucleotide sequence: TGTGCCAGCTCAGGACAGGAGTCTTCCTACGAGCAGTACTTC. Translating gives CASSGQESSYEQYF.

This rearrangement joins TRBV18 to TRBJ1-1; tentative D call: TRBD1 (5 bases). Trimming cost V 4 bases and J 10 bases, with 16 bases left between them. The CDR3 spans 13 residues. Germline loops: CDR1 KGHSH, CDR2 LQKENI. CDR3 nucleotide sequence: TGTGCCAGCTCACTGGGGCTAGACTTTGGAGCTTTCTTT. Amino acid sequence: CASSLGLDFGAFF.

This clone occurred once. The chain combines TRBV27 with TRBJ2-1, with 11 bases identical to TRBD2. After removal of 5 bases from V and 6 bases from J, the junction contained 6 bases not matched to a gene. Germline V gene lookup returns CDR1 MNHEY and CDR2 SMNVEV (reference sequence). The CDR3 extends over 15 amino acids. CDR3 coding DNA: TGTGCCAGCAGTCCGGGACTAGCGGAGGCCAATGAGCAGTTCTTC. It translates to CASSPGLAEANEQFF.

The rearrangement uses TRBV18 and TRBJ2-1; the D gene is possibly TRBD2 (5 bases). The germline V gene encodes CDR1 KGHSH and CDR2 LQKENI. The CDR3 runs 16 residues. Trimming took 2 bases from V and 2 from J, leaving 13 bases between them. In nucleotides, the CDR3 is TGTGCCAGCTCACCAACAAGCGGATTAACCTACAATGAGCAGTTCTTC. It yields the protein CASSPTSGLTYNEQFF.

The chain has TRBV7-9 and TRBJ2-7; TRBD1 matches 8 bases. Losses at the gene ends were 5 bases for V and 2 bases for J; bases not matched to a gene: 8. Germline CDR1 and CDR2: SEHNR and FQNEAQ (reference sequence). The CDR3 runs 15 residues. CDR3 nucleotide sequence: TGTGCCAGCAGCCCGCCAGGGGGCCCTACCTACGAGCAGTACTTC. Translated, it gives CASSPPGGPTYEQYF.

V and J are TRBV2 and TRBJ2-1, with 10 bases lining up with TRBD2. Per germline, CDR1 SNHLY and CDR2 FYNNEI. The CDR3 contains 18 residues. The V and J ends lost 0 bases and 6 bases, in that order; junction bases with no gene match: 11. The CDR3 sequence is CASSEAPAGGPLANEQFF. The CDR3 DNA is TGTGCCAGCAGTGAAGCGCCAGCGGGAGGGCCTTTAGCCAATGAGCAGTTCTTC.

The genes are TRBV24-1 and TRBJ1-3; tentative D call: TRBD1 (5 bases). There are 16 residues in the CDR3. Trimming stripped 7 bases from V and 0 bases from J, with 15 bases between. Germline V lookup: CDR1 KGHDR, CDR2 SFDVKD. CDR3 protein: CATSNGGDYSGNTIYF. DNA of the CDR3: TGTGCCACCAGCAACGGGGGGGATTACTCTGGAAACACCATATATTTT.

A few counts support this clone. J is TRBJ2-3 and V is TRBV7-9; a possible D gene is TRBD1 (6 bases). Germline V gene lookup returns CDR1 SEHNR and CDR2 FQNEAQ (reference sequence). Trimming shortened V by 2 bases and J by 6 bases, and 12 bases separated the two germline ends. This CDR3 contains 14 residues. The CDR3 region is CASSLRGGRDTQYF. In DNA form, the CDR3 reads TGTGCCAGCAGCTTACGAGGGGGTCGGGATACGCAGTATTTT.

The V and J genes are TRBV6-5 and TRBJ2-2, with 8 bases identical to TRBD1. The junction had 6 bases not matched to a gene; V was cut back by 5 bases and J by 4 bases. From germline, CDR1 is MNHEY and CDR2 SVGAGI. This CDR3 is built from 15 residues. The CDR3: CASSQDRAATGELFF. The CDR3 DNA reads as TGTGCCAGCAGTCAGGACAGGGCGGCCACCGGGGAGCTGTTTTTT.

V and J are TRBV7-6 and TRBJ2-1; TRBD2 is a possible D gene (6 bases). Trimming shortened V by 3 bases and J by 4 bases, and 7 bases separated the two germline ends. The CDR3 sequence is 13 residues long. Germline CDR1 and CDR2: SGHVS and FNYEAQ. The CDR3, as DNA: TGTGCCAGCAGCTTCGGACTATACAATGAGCAGTTCTTC. Protein product: CASSFGLYNEQFF. The variable domain in full, with the rest retrieved from reference TRBV7-6 and TRBJ2-1, is GAGVSQSPRYKVTKRGQDVALRCDPISGHVSLYWYRQALGQGPEFLTYFNYEAQQDKSGLPNDRFSAERPEGSISTLTIQRTEQRDSAMYRCASSFGLYNEQFFGPGTRLTVL.

This clone appeared a few times. This chain links TRBV7-9 with TRBJ2-1; possibly TRBD2 for D (6 bases). The CDR3 loop spans 13 amino acids. Germline CDR1 SEHNR, CDR2 FQNEAQ (reference sequence). Trimming cost V 5 bases and J 6 bases, with 11 bases left between them. The CDR3 is CASSLSSGNEQFF. The CDR3 coding sequence is TGTGCCAGCAGCCTTAGTAGCGGCAATGAGCAGTTCTTC.

The chain couples TRBV7-2 to TRBJ2-1; 7 positions match TRBD2. V was pared by 0 bases and J by 0 bases, with 5 bases of the junction left unmatched. The CDR3 loop spans 17 amino acids. Germline CDR1 SGHTA, CDR2 FQGNSA. The CDR3 is CASSLAFGGGSYNEQFF. The CDR3 nucleotides read TGTGCCAGCAGCTTAGCGTTCGGCGGGGGCTCCTACAATGAGCAGTTCTTC.

V and J are TRBV18 and TRBJ2-3; D might be TRBD2 (6 bases). The ends were cut back, 6 bases at V and 5 bases at J, with 12 bases in the middle. Looked up from germline, CDR1 is KGHSH and CDR2 is LQKENI. The CDR3 covers 13 residues. DNA for the CDR3: TGTGCCAGCTCCACTAGCACCGTAGATACGCAGTATTTT. Protein sequence: CASSTSTVDTQYF.

V gene TRBV5-1 combines with J gene TRBJ2-3; maybe TRBD2 (5 bases). In germline, CDR1 is SGHRS, CDR2 YFSETQ. V was cut by 1 base and J by 5 bases, with 14 bases left in between. This CDR3 contains 15 residues. The CDR3 reads CASSLLAGGVDTQYF. The DNA for the CDR3 is TGCGCCAGCAGCTTGTTAGCAGGAGGTGTAGATACGCAGTATTTT.

The genes are TRBV29-1 and TRBJ2-5; 9 bases map to TRBD2. With V trimmed by 4 bases and J by 5 bases, 8 bases remained unmatched. This CDR3 spans 14 amino acids. The germline CDR1 and CDR2 sequences are SQVTM and ANQGSEA. Here the CDR3 reads CSVVSSGSDETQYF. The CDR3 DNA reads as TGCAGCGTTGTCAGTAGCGGGAGTGACGAGACCCAGTACTTC. Full variable domain (missing parts from reference TRBV29-1 and TRBJ2-5): SAVISQKPSRDICQRGTSLTIQCQVDSQVTMMFWYRQQPGQSLTLIATANQGSEATYESGFVIDKFPISRPNLTFSTLTVSNMSPEDSSIYLCSVVSSGSDETQYFGPGTRLLVL.